This T cell receptor (beta chain) was captured by sequencing in a study of blood T cell repertoires in COVID-19. Some clones are missing from TCRdb's copy, which holds only in-frame ones; the method was immunoSEQ multiplex PCR. The sample has some 3,000 clones; roughly nine tenths are singletons. Sequenced sample: peripheral blood. The TCR comes from a human donor with active COVID-19. The donor label of this sample is uncertain.

The CDR3, as DNA: TGTGCCAGCAGTTTTGGGTCTAGCGGGAGGGCCGGTGAGCAGTTCTTC. This encodes CASSFGSSGRAGEQFF. The genes are TRBV27 and TRBJ2-1, with 12 positions matching TRBD2. The J segment lost 9 bases and the V segment lost 3 bases, leaving 9 bases of the junction unmatched. The CDR3 spans 16 residues. Germline V gives CDR1 MNHEY, CDR2 SMNVEV (reference sequence).